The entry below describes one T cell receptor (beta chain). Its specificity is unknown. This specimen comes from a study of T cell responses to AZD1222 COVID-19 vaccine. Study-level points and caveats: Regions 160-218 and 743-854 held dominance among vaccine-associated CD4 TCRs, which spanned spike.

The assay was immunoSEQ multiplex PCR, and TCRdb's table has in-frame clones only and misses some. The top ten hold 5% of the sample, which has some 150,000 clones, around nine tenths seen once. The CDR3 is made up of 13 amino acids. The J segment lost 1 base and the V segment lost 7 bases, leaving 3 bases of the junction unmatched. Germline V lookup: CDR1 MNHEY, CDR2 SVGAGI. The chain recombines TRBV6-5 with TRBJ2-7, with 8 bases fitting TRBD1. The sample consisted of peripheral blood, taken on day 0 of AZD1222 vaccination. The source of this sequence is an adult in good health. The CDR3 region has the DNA TGTGCCAGCACGGGGGACAGGTCCTACGAGCAGTACTTC. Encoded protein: CASTGDRSYEQYF.